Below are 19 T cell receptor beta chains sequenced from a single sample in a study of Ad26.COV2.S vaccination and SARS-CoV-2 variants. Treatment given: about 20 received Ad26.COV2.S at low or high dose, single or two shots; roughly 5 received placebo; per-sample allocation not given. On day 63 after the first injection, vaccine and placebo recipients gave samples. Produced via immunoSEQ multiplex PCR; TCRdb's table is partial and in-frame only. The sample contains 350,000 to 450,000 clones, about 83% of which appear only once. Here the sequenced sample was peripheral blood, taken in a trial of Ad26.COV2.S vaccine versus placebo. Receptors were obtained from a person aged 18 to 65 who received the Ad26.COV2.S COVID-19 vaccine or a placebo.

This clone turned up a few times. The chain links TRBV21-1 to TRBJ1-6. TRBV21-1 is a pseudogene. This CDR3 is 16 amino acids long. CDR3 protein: CASSSERSSYNSPLHF. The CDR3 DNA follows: TGTGCCAGCAGCTCCGAGAGAAGCTCCTATAATTCACCCCTCCACTTT.

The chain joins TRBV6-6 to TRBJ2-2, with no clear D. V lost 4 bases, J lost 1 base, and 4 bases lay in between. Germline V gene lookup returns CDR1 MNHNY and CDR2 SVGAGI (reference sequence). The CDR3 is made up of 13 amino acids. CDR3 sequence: CASSLENTGELFF. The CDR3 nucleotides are TGTGCCAGCAGTTTGGAGAACACCGGGGAGCTGTTTTTT.

In DNA form, the CDR3 reads TGTGCCATCAAGGCAGGAGAGACCCAGTACTTC. Its protein product is CAIKAGETQYF. The V gene is TRBV10-3, the J gene TRBJ2-5; D call uncertain. The V gene's germline CDR1 is ENHRY and CDR2 SYGVKD. Trimming removed 7 bases at V and 4 bases at J, with 7 bases between. The CDR3 spans 11 residues.

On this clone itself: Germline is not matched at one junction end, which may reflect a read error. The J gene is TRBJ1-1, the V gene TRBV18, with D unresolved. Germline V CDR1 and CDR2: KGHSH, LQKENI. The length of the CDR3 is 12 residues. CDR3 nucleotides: TGTGCCAGCACACCCCTGAACACTGAAGCTTTCTTT. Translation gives CASTPLNTEAFF.

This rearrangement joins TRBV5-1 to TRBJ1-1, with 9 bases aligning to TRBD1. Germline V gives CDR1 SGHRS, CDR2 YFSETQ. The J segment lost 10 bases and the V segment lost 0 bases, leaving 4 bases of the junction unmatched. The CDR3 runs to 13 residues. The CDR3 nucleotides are TGCGCCAGCAGCTTGGGACAGGGGGATCGAGCTTTCTTT. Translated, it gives CASSLGQGDRAFF.

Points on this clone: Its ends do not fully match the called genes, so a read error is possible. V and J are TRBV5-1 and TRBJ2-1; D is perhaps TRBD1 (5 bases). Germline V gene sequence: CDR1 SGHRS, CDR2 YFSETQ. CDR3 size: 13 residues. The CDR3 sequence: CASSLVQGNGQFF. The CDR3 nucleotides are TGCGCCAGCAGCTTGGTTCAGGGAAATGGGCAGTTCTTC.

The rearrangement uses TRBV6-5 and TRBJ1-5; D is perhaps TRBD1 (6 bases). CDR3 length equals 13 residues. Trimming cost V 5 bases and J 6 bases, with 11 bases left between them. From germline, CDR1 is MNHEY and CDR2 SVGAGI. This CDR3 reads CASSLGQPQPQHF. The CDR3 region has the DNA TGTGCCAGCAGTCTAGGACAGCCTCAGCCCCAGCATTTT.

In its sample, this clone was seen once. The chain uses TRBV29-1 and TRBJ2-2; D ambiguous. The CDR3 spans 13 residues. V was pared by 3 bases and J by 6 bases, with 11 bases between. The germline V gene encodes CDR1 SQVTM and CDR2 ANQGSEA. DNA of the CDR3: TGCAGCGTTGAGCGGTTAGGTGCCGGGGAGCTGTTTTTT. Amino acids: CSVERLGAGELFF.

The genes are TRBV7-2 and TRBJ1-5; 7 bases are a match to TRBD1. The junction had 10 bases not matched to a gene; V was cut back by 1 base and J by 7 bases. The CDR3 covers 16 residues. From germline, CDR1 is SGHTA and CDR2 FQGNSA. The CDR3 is CASSLEVRGGRQPQHF. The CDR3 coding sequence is TGTGCCAGCAGCTTAGAAGTGAGAGGGGGCAGGCAGCCCCAGCATTTT.

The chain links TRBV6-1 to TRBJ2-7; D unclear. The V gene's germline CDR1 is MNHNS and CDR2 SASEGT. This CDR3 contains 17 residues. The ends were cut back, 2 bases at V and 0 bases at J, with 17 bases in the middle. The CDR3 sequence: CASSERRSAIRSYEQYF. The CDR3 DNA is TGTGCCAGCAGTGAACGGAGATCAGCTATTCGCTCCTACGAGCAGTACTTC.

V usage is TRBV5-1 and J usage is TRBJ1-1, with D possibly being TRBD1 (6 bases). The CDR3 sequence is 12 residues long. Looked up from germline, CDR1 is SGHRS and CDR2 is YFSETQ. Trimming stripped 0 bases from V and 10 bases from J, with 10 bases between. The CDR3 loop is CASSLDRAGAFF. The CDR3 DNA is TGCGCCAGCAGCTTGGACAGGGCAGGAGCTTTCTTT.

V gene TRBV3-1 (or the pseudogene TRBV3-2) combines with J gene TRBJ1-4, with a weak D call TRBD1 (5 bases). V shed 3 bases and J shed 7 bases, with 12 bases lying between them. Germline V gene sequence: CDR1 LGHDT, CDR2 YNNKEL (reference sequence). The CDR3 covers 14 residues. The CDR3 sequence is CASSHNLRGEKLFF. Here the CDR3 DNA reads TGTGCCAGCAGCCATAACTTGAGGGGTGAAAAACTGTTTTTT.

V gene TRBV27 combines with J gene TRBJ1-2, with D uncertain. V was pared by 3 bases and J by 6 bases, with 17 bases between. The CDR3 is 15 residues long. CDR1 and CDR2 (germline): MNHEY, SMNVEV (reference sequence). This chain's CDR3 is CASSFSSAPSDGYTF. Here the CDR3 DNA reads TGTGCCAGCAGTTTTTCGTCAGCCCCCTCGGATGGCTACACCTTC.

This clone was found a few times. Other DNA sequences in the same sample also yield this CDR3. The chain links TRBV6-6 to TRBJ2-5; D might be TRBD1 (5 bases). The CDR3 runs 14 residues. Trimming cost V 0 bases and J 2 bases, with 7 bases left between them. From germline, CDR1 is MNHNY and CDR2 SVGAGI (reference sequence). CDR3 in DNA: TGTGCCAGCAGTTACTCGCCAGGGCAAGAGACCCAGTACTTC. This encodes CASSYSPGQETQYF.

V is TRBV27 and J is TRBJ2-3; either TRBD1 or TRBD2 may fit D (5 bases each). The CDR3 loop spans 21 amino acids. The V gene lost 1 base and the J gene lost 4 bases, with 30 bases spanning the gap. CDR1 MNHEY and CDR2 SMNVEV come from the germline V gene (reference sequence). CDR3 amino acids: CASSLWSFLSAVPQGADTQYF. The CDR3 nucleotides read TGTGCCAGCAGTTTATGGTCTTTTCTTTCCGCTGTGCCCCAGGGAGCAGATACGCAGTATTTT.

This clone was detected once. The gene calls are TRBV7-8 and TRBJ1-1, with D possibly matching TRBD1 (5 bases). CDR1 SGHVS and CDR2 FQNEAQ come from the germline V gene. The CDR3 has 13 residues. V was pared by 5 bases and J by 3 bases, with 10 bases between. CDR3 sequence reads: CASSQSRDTEAFF. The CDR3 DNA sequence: TGTGCCAGCAGCCAGAGCAGGGACACTGAAGCTTTCTTT.

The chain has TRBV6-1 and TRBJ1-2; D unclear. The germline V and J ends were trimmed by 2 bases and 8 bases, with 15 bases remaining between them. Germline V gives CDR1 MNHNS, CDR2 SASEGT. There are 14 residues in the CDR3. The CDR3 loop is CASSELGRTGGYTF. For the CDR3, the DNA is TGTGCCAGCAGTGAACTCGGACGGACTGGCGGCTACACCTTC.

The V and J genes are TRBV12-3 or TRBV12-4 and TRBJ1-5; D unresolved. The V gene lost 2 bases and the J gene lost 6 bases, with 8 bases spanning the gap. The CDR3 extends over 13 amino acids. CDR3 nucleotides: TGTGCCAGCAGTTTAACCTCCAGTCAGCCCCAGCATTTT. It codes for CASSLTSSQPQHF.

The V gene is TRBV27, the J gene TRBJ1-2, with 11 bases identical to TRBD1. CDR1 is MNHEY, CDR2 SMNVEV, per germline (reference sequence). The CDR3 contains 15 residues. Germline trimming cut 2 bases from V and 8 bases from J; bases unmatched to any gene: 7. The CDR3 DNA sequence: TGTGCCAGCAGTTTAGTCGGAGGACAGGGGGCGGGCTACACCTTC. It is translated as CASSLVGGQGAGYTF.